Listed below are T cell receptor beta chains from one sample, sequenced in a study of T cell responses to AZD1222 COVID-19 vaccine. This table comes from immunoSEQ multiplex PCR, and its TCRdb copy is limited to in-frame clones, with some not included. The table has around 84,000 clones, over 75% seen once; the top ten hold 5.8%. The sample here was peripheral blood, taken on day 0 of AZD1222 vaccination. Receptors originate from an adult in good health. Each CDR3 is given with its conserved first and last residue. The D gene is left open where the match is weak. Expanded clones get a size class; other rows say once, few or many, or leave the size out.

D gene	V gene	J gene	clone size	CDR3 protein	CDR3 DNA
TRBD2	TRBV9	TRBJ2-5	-	CASSVAGGVGGTQYF	TGTGCCAGCAGCGTAGCGGGAGGGGTTGGTGGGACCCAGTACTTC
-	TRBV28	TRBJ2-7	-	CASSLLGTDYEQYF	TGTGCCAGCAGTCTCCTCGGGACTGACTACGAGCAGTACTTC
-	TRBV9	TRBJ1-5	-	CASSVGGNSNQPQHF	TGTGCCAGCAGCGTCGGTGGAAATAGCAATCAGCCCCAGCATTTT
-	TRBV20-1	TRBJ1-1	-	CSATTPRDAFF	TGCAGTGCCACAACGCCGAGGGACGCTTTCTTT
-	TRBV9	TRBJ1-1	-	CASSKTRYQNTEAFF	TGTGCCAGCAGCAAGACACGATATCAGAACACTGAAGCTTTCTTT
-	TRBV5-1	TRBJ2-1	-	CASSPIADSYNEQFF	TGCGCCAGCAGCCCTATCGCCGACTCCTACAATGAGCAGTTCTTC
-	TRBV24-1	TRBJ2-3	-	CATSDLRDAYTDTQYF	TGTGCCACCAGTGACCTAAGGGACGCTTACACAGATACGCAGTATTTT
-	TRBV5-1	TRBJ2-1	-	CASSDPSGQNNNEQFF	TGCGCCAGCAGCGACCCGAGCGGACAGAACAACAATGAGCAGTTCTTC
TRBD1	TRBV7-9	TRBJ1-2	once	CASPGQNYGYTF	TGTGCCAGCCCGGGACAGAACTATGGCTACACCTTC
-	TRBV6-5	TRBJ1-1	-	CASSFGANEAFF	TGTGCCAGCAGTTTCGGAGCGAATGAAGCTTTCTTT
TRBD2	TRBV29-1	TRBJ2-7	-	CSVLAGDTYEQYF	TGCAGCGTTCTAGCGGGAGACACCTACGAGCAGTACTTC
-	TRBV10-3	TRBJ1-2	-	CAISTISFGGGYTF	TGTGCCATCAGTACTATATCCTTTGGAGGTGGCTACACCTTC
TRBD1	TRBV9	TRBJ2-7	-	CASSVGIGGVSYEQYF	TGTGCCAGCAGCGTAGGGATAGGGGGCGTCTCCTACGAGCAGTACTTC
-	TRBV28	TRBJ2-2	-	CASSPHPGNTGELFF	TGTGCCAGCAGTCCCCACCCAGGGAACACCGGGGAGCTGTTTTTT
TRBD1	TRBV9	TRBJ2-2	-	CASTIEGATPGELFF	TGTGCCAGCACCATAGAGGGGGCGACCCCCGGGGAGCTGTTTTTT
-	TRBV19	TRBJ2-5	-	CASSVTGTRETQYF	TGTGCCAGTAGTGTTACCGGGACACGGGAGACCCAGTACTTC
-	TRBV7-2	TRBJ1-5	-	CASSVRGNQPQHF	TGTGCCAGCAGCGTCAGGGGAAATCAGCCCCAGCATTTT
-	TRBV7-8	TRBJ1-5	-	CASSLMGPQHF	TGTGCCAGCAGCCTGATGGGGCCCCAGCATTTT
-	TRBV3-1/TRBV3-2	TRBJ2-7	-	CASSHEEWGAPYEQYF	TGTGCCAGCAGCCATGAAGAGTGGGGGGCACCCTACGAGCAGTACTTC
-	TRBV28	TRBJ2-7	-	CASSFLGGGPSYEQYF	TGTGCCAGCAGTTTCCTCGGTGGTGGACCCTCCTACGAGCAGTACTTC
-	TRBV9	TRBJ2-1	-	CASSREPPEDPYNEQFF	TGTGCCAGCAGCAGGGAGCCTCCAGAAGATCCCTACAATGAGCAGTTCTTC
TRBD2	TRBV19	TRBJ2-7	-	CASSIPSLAGYEQYF	TGTGCCAGTAGTATTCCGAGCCTAGCGGGTTACGAGCAGTACTTC
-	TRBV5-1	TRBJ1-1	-	CASSLAGRGNTEAFF	TGCGCCAGCAGCTTGGCGGGACGGGGGAACACTGAAGCTTTCTTT
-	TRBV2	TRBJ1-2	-	CASSETAGSSGYTF	TGTGCCAGCAGTGAAACCGCAGGGAGTAGCGGCTACACCTTC
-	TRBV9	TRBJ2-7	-	CASSVEAGGYEQYF	TGTGCCAGCAGCGTAGAGGCCGGTGGGTACGAGCAGTACTTC
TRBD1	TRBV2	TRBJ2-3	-	CASSEGQGKTDTQYF	TGTGCCAGCAGTGAGGGACAGGGGAAGACAGATACGCAGTATTTT
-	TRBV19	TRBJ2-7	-	CASSISRQPSYEQYF	TGTGCCAGTAGTATCTCCAGGCAGCCGTCCTACGAGCAGTACTTC
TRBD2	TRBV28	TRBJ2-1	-	CASSLGGVGSSYNEQFF	TGTGCCAGCAGTTTGGGGGGGGTCGGGAGCTCCTACAATGAGCAGTTCTTC
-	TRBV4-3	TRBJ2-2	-	CASSQDRVGLSGELFF	TGCGCCAGCAGCCAAGATAGAGTCGGGCTGTCCGGGGAGCTGTTTTTT
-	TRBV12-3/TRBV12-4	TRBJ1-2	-	CASSSAFSGYTF	TGTGCCAGCAGCTCCGCGTTCAGTGGCTACACCTTC
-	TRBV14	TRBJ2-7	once	CASSHVGSYEQYF	TGTGCCAGCAGCCATGTGGGGTCCTACGAGCAGTACTTC
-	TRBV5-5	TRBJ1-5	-	CASSEGESNQPQHF	TGTGCCAGCAGCGAAGGGGAGAGCAATCAGCCCCAGCATTTT
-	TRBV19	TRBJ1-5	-	CASSIGIGSGQPQHF	TGTGCCAGTAGTATAGGGATCGGCTCGGGTCAGCCCCAGCATTTT
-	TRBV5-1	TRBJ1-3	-	CASRQGPSGNTIYF	TGCGCCAGCAGACAGGGACCCTCTGGAAACACCATATATTTT
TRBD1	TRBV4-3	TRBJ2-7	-	CASSQQQGAAYEQYF	TGCGCCAGCAGCCAACAACAGGGGGCGGCTTACGAGCAGTACTTC
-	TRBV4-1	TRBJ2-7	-	CASSPGTYEQYF	TGCGCCAGCAGCCCCGGGACGTACGAGCAGTACTTC
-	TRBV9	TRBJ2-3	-	CASSVDHRVTDTQYF	TGTGCCAGCAGCGTAGACCACAGGGTCACAGATACGCAGTATTTT
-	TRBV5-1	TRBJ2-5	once	CASSLGYSQETQYF	TGCGCCAGCAGCTTGGGCTACAGTCAAGAGACCCAGTACTTC
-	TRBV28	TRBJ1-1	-	CASIGEVEAFF	TGTGCCAGCATTGGGGAGGTTGAAGCTTTCTTT
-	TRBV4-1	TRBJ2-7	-	CASRTPWGEQYF	TGCGCCAGTCGGACTCCCTGGGGCGAGCAGTACTTC
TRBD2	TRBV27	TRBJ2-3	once	CASSSRGLVPDTQYF	TGTGCCAGCAGTTCGCGAGGACTAGTCCCAGATACGCAGTATTTT
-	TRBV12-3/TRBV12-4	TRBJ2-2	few	CASSFGFRELFF	TGTGCCAGCAGTTTCGGGTTCCGGGAGCTGTTTTTT
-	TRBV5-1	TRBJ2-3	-	CASSVSQGYTDTQYF	TGCGCCAGCAGCGTATCACAGGGTTACACAGATACGCAGTATTTT
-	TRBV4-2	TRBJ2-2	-	CASSLNTGELFF	TGTGCCAGCAGCCTGAACACCGGGGAGCTGTTTTTT
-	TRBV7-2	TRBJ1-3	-	CASSLGGSGNTIYF	TGTGCCAGCAGCTTAGGAGGCTCTGGAAACACCATATATTTT
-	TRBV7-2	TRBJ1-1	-	CASSPQVMNTEAFF	TGTGCCAGCAGCCCTCAGGTCATGAACACTGAAGCTTTCTTT
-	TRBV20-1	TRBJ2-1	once	CSARDIDEQFF	TGCAGTGCTAGAGATATCGATGAGCAGTTCTTC
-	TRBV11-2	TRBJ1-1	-	CASSSGTEAFF	TGTGCCAGCAGCTCAGGTACTGAAGCTTTCTTT
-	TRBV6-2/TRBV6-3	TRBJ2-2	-	CASSYSRYREPGGELFF	TGTGCCAGCAGTTACTCTAGGTACAGGGAGCCGGGCGGGGAGCTGTTTTTT
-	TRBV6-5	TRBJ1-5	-	CASRPRGVLNQPQHF	TGTGCCAGCAGGCCACGGGGAGTCCTTAATCAGCCCCAGCATTTT
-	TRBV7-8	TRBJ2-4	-	CAVSSAAKNIQYF	TGTGCGGTTAGTTCGGCCGCCAAAAACATTCAGTACTTC
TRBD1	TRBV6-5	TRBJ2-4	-	CASSNQGTAKNIQYF	TGTGCCAGCAGCAACCAAGGGACAGCGAAAAACATTCAGTACTTC
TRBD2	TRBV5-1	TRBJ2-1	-	CASSLGGRDEQFF	TGCGCCAGCAGCTTGGGAGGGAGGGATGAGCAGTTCTTC
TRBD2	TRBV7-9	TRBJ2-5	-	CASSLTSGREATQYF	TGTGCCAGCAGCTTGACTAGCGGGAGGGAGGCTACCCAGTACTTC
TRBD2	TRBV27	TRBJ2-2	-	CASSLVLAVPTGELFF	TGTGCCAGCAGTTTAGTCCTAGCGGTGCCAACCGGGGAGCTGTTTTTT
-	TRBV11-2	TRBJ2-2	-	CASSLAVNTGELFF	TGTGCCAGCAGCTTAGCCGTAAACACCGGGGAGCTGTTTTTT
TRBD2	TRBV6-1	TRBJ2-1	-	CASSAPSGREYNEQFF	TGTGCCAGCAGTGCTCCTAGCGGGAGAGAATACAATGAGCAGTTCTTC
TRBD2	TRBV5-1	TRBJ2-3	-	CASSWGLAEDTQYF	TGCGCCAGCAGCTGGGGACTAGCGGAAGATACGCAGTATTTT
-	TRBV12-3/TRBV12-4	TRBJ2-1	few	CASSFALGSEFF	-
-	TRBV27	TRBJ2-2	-	CASSRRRDTGELFF	TGTGCCAGCTCTCGTAGGAGGGACACCGGGGAGCTGTTTTTT